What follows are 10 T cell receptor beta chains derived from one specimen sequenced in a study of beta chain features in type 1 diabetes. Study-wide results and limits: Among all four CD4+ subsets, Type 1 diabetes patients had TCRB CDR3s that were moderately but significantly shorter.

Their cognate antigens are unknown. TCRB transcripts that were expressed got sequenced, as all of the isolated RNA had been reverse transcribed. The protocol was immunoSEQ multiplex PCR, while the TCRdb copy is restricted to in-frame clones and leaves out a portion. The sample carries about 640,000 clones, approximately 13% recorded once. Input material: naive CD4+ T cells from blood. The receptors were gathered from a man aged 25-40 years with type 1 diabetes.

CDR3 nucleotide sequence: TGTGCCAGCTCACCCCAAACAGGGAACACTGAAGCTTTCTTT. Translation gives CASSPQTGNTEAFF. The chain combines TRBV18 with TRBJ1-1; D might be TRBD1 (5 bases). V was pared by 3 bases and J by 1 base, with 9 bases between. This CDR3 is built from 14 residues. Germline values: CDR1 KGHSH, CDR2 LQKENI. Combining the CDR3 with reference TRBV18 and TRBJ1-1 gives the whole variable domain NAGVMQNPRHLVRRRGQEARLRCSPMKGHSHVYWYRQLPEEGLKFMVYLQKENIIDESGMPKERFSAEFPKEGPSILRIQQVVRGDSAAYFCASSPQTGNTEAFFGQGTRLTVV.

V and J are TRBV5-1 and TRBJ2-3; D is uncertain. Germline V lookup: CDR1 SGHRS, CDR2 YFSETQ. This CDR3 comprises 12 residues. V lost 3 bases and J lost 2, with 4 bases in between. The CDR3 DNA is TGCGCCAGCAGCTCGCACACAGATACGCAGTATTTT. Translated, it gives CASSSHTDTQYF.

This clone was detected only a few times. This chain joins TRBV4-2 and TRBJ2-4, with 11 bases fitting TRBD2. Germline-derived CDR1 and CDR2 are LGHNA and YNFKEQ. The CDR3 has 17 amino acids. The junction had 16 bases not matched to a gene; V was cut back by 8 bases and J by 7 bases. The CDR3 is CASSPEPLSGGANIQYF. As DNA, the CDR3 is TGTGCCAGCTCCCCTGAGCCCCTTAGCGGGGGGGCGAACATTCAGTACTTC.

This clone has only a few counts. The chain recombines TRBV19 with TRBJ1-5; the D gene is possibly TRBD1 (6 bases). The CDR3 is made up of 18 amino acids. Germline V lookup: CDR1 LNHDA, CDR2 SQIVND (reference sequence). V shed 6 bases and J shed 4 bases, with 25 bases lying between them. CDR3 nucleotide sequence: TGTGCCAGTAGACGATATCTTAACATACAGGGCCAGAATCAGCCCCAGCATTTT. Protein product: CASRRYLNIQGQNQPQHF.

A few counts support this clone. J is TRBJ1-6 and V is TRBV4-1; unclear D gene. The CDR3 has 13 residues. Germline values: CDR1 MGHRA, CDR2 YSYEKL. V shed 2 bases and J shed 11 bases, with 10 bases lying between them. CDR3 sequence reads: CASSQQVGTPLHF. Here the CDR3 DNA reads TGCGCCAGCAGCCAACAGGTGGGAACACCCCTCCACTTT.

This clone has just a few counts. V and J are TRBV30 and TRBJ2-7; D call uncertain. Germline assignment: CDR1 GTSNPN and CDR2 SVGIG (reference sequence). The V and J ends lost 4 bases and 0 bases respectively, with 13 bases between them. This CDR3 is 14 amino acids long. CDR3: CAWTSVMVSYEQYF. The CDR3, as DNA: TGTGCCTGGACCTCGGTAATGGTCTCCTACGAGCAGTACTTC.

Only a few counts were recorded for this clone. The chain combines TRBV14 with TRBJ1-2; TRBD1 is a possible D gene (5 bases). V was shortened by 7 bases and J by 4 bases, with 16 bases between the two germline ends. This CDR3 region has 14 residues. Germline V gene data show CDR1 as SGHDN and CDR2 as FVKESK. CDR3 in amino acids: CASTPPGRTYGYTF. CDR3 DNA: TGTGCCAGCACCCCACCGGGACGTACCTATGGCTACACCTTC.

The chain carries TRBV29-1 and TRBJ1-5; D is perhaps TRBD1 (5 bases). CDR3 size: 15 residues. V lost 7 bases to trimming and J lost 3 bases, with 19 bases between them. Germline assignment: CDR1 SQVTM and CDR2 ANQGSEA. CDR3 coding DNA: TGCAGCGGACGGGGGGGAGCCAACGCCAATCAGCCCCAGCATTTT. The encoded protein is CSGRGGANANQPQHF.

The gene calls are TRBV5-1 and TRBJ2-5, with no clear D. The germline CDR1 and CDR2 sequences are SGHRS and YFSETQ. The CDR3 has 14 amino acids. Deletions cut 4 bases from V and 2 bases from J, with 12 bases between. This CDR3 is CASSAGSEQETQYF. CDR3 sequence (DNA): TGCGCCAGCAGCGCAGGATCAGAGCAAGAGACCCAGTACTTC.

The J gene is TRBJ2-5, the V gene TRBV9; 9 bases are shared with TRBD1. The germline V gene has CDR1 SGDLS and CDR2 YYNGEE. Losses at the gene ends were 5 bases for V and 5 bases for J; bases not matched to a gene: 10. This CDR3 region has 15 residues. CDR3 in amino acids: CASSEWGQGMETQYF. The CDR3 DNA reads TGTGCCAGCAGTGAGTGGGGACAGGGTATGGAGACCCAGTACTTC.